Here is one T cell receptor beta chain with its context. The data derive from a study of TIL therapy for anti-PD-1-resistant metastatic lung cancer. Study at large: Tumors were harvested before any PD-1/PD-L1 blockade. Median tumor mutation burden was 1.5 mutations per megabase.

Trimming cost V 5 bases and J 9 bases; bases outside gene matches: 12. The germline gives CDR1 SGDLS, CDR2 YYNGEE. CDR3 length: 15 amino acids. Sequencing used immunoSEQ v3. TCRdb's table, derived via immunoSEQ multiplex PCR, lists solely in-frame clones and lacks some. The sample lists approximately 57,000 clones; about 81% were seen once. The time point is: pre-treatment sample, taken before nivolumab and TIL therapy. The sample consisted of blood, taken at baseline. This chain links TRBV9 with TRBJ2-1; 9 bases map to TRBD2. This clonotype was obtained from a person between 25 and 79 years old with non-small cell lung cancer. CDR3 nucleotides: TGTGCCAGCAGGGAGACCTTTAGCGGGAGAAGTGAGCAGTTCTTC. Translated: CASRETFSGRSEQFF.